This T cell receptor beta chain was sequenced for a study of blood T cell repertoires in COVID-19. Turning to the study itself: Specimens from acute and convalescent COVID-19 originated in the United States, Italy and Spain. The analysed material was cDNA or gDNA that came from T cells, B-cell-depleted T cells, or PBMCs.

The V and J ends lost 4 bases and 0 bases respectively, with 17 bases between them. From germline, CDR1 is SGHNT and CDR2 YYREEE (reference sequence). The CDR3 consists of 17 residues. Cohorts were determined from participant-reported clinical history. What the recovered Cohort 3 donors had was two negative PCRs, clearance, or symptom resolution. Sequenced by immunoSEQ multiplex PCR; TCRdb stores in-frame clones only, minus some. The sample consists of fewer than 400,000 clones, about 90% of them appearing once. The gene calls are TRBV5-4 and TRBJ2-1; a weak D match, TRBD2 (6 bases). The sequence derives from a man aged 30 to 39 who had recovered from COVID-19. The sequenced sample was PBMCs or T cells enriched from blood (not recorded which). The CDR3 DNA is TGTGCCAGCAGCCTCCCGGGTGCGGGGAGCTCCTACAATGAGCAGTTCTTC. It yields the protein CASSLPGAGSSYNEQFF.